Given below is one TCR beta chain in context. The CDR3 is made up of 15 amino acids. Germline values: CDR1 SGHRS, CDR2 YFSETQ. Trimming removed 4 bases from V and 0 bases from J; junction bases left unmatched: 3. Generated by immunoSEQ multiplex PCR, the TCRdb table keeps only in-frame clones and is missing some. The repertoire has fewer than 85,000 clones, just under 95% of them found once; the top ten carry 0.2% to 0.3%. This entry belongs to a study of technical replicates of blood from a few donors. The clonotype comes from a human donor in good health. The sample was T cells isolated from PBMCs. The chain carries TRBV5-1 and TRBJ1-1; 10 positions match TRBD1. The CDR3 reads CASSQGQGMNTEAFF. The CDR3 DNA sequence: TGCGCCAGCAGCCAGGGACAGGGGATGAACACTGAAGCTTTCTTT.